This TCR beta chain was captured by sequencing in a study of blood T cell repertoires in COVID-19. Seattle-derived patients entered the study during active infection and were followed longitudinally. V shed 5 bases and J 3 bases; nucleotides not matched to a gene: 6. Germline V gene data show CDR1 as SGHAT and CDR2 as FQNNGV. This CDR3 contains 17 residues. Repertoires were generated with immunoSEQ multiplex PCR, while TCRdb's copy carries only in-frame clones and drops some. The sample consists of roughly 200,000 clones, about four fifths of them appearing once. The chain is built from TRBV11-2 and TRBJ2-2; 13 nucleotides agree with TRBD2. Material for sequencing was peripheral blood. This TCR derives from a woman aged 35 to 49 with COVID-19, enrolled during active disease. The CDR3 nucleotides read TGTGCCAGCAGCAAGGGGGGACTAGCGGGGTACACCGGGGAGCTGTTTTTT. Encoded protein: CASSKGGLAGYTGELFF. Filled out from reference TRBV11-2 and TRBJ2-2, the complete variable domain reads EAGVAQSPRYKIIEKRQSVAFWCNPISGHATLYWYQQILGQGPKLLIQFQNNGVVDDSQLPKDRFSAERLKGVDSTLKIQPAKLEDSAVYLCASSKGGLAGYTGELFFGEGSRLTVL.